Below, one T cell receptor beta chain is given with its context. Its antigen is currently unknown. Method: immunoSEQ multiplex PCR; TCRdb's copy keeps in-frame clones and lacks some. The table lists tens of thousands of clones, 78% of them singletons. The record originates from a study of vaccination effects on CD4 cells after COVID-19. Whole-study context: Post-vaccine sampling occurred a median 72 days after the second dose.

This CDR3 contains 16 residues. With 5 bases clipped from V and 4 bases from J, the junction kept 11 bases outside the gene matches. Germline V gives CDR1 SEHNR, CDR2 FQNEAQ (reference sequence). Cultured cells yielded isolated CD4+ T cells after approximately nine days. Everyone in the study got two shots of either the BNT162b2 or mRNA-1273 vaccine. Nucleocapsid antibodies were negative in the vaccine recipients, who had never had SARS-CoV-2 infection. Cultures got half-medium changes with IL-2 on days 3 and 7. The gene calls are TRBV7-9 and TRBJ2-7; 10 nucleotides line up with TRBD2. This receptor was taken from a human donor who received a COVID-19 vaccine. Sequencing used CD4+ T cells from PBMCs cultured without peptide, obtained after COVID-19 vaccination. As DNA, the CDR3 is TGTGCCAGCAGCCCCTCTTGGAAGCGGGGGGGTTACGAGCAGTACTTC. Its translation: CASSPSWKRGGYEQYF.